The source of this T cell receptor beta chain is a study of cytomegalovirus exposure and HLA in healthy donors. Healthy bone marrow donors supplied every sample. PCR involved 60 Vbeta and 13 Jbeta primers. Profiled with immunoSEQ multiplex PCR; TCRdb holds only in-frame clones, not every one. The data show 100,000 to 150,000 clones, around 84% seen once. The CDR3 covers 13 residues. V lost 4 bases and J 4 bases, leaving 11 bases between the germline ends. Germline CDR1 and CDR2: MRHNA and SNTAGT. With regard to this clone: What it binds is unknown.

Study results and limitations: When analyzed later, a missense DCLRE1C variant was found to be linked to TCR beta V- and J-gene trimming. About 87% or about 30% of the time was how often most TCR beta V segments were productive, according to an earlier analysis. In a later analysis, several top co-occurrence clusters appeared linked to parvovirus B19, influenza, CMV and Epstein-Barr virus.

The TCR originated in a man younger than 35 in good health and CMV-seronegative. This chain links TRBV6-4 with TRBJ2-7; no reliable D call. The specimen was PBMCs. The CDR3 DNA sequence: TGTGCCAGCAGTGTCACTCCTGGTTACGAGCAGTACTTC. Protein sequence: CASSVTPGYEQYF.